This T cell receptor (beta chain) was observed in a study of T cells in Graves' hyperthyroidism and ophthalmopathy. RNA transcripts gave rise to amplified TCR beta CDR3 regions. An initial round of RT-PCR targeting the TCR CDR3 relied on the HTBI primer set. From the multiplex PCR reads, TCRdb called clonotypes with MiXCR, one entry per CDR3 protein. The sample records roughly 740,000 distinct CDR3 sequences, approximately 16% being singletons. Germline CDR1 reads MDHEN; CDR2 reads SYDVKM. The CDR3 totals 15 residues. V dropped 5 bases and J dropped 5 bases, with 18 bases sitting between them. This clonotype was recorded at least ten times.

What was sequenced was blood. The chain uses TRBV28 and TRBJ2-5; a weak D match, TRBD1 (6 bases). The TCR was taken from a man younger than 30 with Graves' hyperthyroidism. CDR3 in amino acids: CASSPRQAAWETQYF. The CDR3 region has the DNA TGTGCCAGCAGTCCCAGACAGGCAGCCTGGGAGACCCAGTACTTC.